This T cell receptor beta chain was observed in a study of blood T cell repertoires in COVID-19. Study overall: Samples of COVID-19 (acute and convalescent) were obtained from the United States, Italy and Spain.

A single count supports this clone. Study processing details: Reference gene primers were amplified, and this amplification served to estimate nucleated cell counts. The assay was immunoSEQ multiplex PCR, and TCRdb's table has in-frame clones only and misses some. V, J and clone size were drawn from that table, and D and trimming were deduced from the DNA. The data hold some 50,000 clones, with 75% to 95% observed a single time. In germline, CDR1 is LGHNA, CDR2 YNFKEQ. This CDR3 contains 16 residues. The V segment lost 5 bases and the J segment 2 bases; nucleotides outside the gene matches: 9. The specimen was peripheral blood. The TCR originated in a man in his 70s with active COVID-19. This sequence joins TRBV4-2 and TRBJ2-7, with 10 bases fitting TRBD2. The CDR3 reads CASSARLAGQAYEQYF. The CDR3 DNA is TGTGCCAGCAGCGCCCGACTAGCGGGTCAGGCCTACGAGCAGTACTTC.